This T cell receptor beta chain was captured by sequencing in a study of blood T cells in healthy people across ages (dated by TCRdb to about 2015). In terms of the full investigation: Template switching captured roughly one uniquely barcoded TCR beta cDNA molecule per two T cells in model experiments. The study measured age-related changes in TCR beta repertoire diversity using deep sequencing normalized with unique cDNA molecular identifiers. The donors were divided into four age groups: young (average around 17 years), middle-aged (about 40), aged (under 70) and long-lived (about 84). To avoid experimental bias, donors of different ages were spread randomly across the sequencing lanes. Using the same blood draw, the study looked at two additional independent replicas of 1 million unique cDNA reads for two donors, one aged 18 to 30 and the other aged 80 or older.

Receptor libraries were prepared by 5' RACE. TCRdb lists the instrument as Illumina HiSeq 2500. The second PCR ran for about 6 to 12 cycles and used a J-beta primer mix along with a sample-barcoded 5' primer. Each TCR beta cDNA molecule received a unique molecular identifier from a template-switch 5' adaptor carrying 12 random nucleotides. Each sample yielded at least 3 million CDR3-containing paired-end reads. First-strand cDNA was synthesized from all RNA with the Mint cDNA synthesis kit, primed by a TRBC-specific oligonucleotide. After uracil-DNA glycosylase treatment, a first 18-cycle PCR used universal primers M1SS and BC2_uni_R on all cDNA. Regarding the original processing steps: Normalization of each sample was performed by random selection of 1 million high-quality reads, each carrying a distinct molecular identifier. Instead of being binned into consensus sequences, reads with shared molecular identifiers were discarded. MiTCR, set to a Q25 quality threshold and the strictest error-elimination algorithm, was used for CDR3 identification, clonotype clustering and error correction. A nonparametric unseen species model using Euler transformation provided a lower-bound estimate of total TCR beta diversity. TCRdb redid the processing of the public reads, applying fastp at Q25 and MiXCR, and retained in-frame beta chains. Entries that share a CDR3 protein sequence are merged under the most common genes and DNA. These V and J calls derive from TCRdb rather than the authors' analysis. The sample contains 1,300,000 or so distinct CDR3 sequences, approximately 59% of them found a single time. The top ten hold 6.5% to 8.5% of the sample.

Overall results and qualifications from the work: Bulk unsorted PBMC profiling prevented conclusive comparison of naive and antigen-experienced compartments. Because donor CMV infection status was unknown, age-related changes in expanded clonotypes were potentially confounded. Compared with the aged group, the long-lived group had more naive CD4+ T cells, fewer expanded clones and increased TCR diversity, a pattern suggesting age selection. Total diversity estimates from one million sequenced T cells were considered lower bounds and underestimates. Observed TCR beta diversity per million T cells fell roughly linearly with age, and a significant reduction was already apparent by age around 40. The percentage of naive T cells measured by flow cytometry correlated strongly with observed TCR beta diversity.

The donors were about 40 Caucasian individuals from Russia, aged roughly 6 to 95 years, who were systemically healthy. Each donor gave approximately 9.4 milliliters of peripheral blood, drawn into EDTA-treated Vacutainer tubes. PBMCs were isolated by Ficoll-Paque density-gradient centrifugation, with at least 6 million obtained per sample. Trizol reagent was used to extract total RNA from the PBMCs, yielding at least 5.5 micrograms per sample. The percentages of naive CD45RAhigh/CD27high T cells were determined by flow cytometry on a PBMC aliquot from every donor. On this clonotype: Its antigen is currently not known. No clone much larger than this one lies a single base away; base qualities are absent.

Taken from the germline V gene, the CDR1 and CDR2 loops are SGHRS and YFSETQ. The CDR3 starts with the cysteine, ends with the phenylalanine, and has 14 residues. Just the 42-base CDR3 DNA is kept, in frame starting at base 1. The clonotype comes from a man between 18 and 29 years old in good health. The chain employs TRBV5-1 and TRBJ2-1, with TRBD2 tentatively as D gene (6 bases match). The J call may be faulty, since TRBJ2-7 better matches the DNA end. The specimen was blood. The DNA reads TGCGCCAGCAGCTCGGGACTTGGATACAATGAGCAGTACTTC. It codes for CASSSGLGYNEQYF.